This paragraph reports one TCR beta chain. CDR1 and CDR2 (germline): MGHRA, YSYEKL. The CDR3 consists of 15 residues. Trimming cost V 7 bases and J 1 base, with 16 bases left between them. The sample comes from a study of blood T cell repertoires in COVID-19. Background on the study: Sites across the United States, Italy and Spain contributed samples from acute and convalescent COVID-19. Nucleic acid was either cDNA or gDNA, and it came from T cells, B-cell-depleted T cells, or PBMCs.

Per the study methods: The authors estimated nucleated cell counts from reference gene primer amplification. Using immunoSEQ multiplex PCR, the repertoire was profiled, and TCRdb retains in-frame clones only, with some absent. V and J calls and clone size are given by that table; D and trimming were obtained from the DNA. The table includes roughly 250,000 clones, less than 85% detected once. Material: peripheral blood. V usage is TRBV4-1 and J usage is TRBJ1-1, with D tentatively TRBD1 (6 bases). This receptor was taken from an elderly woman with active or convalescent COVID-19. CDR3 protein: CASNLRWTANTEAFF. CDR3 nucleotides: TGCGCCAGCAACCTGAGGTGGACAGCGAACACTGAAGCTTTCTTT.